These 22 T cell receptor beta chains share one sample of origin, sequenced in a study of blood T cell repertoires in COVID-19 (dated by TCRdb to the early 2020s). Library construction relied on the immunoSEQ multiplex PCR assay. The table comes from immuneACCESS by way of TCRdb, which keeps in-frame sequences with V and J called. Part of the clones is missing from these tables; in studies checked, under half for an unresolved V gene and the rest for unknown reasons. Across this sample there are over 130,000 clones, with roughly 90% seen only once. The ten largest clonotypes hold about 4% of the sample. The specimen sequenced was peripheral blood. Receptors were obtained from an older woman with active or convalescent COVID-19.

This chain links TRBV2 with TRBJ1-2, with a possible D match to TRBD1 (6 bases). This CDR3 region has 12 residues. V was cut by 6 bases and J by 2 bases, with 7 bases left in between. CDR1 SNHLY and CDR2 FYNNEI come from the germline V gene. The CDR3 region has the DNA TGTGCCAGCAGCCAGGGGAACTATGGCTACACCTTC. It codes for CASSQGNYGYTF. Using reference TRBV2 and TRBJ1-2 for the parts outside the CDR3, the full variable domain is EPEVTQTPSHQVTQMGQEVILRCVPISNHLYFYWYRQILGQKVEFLVSFYNNEISEKSEIFDDQFSVERPDGSNFTLKIRSTKLEDSAMYFCASSQGNYGYTFGSGTRLTVV.

The rearrangement joins TRBV3-1 (or the pseudogene TRBV3-2) to TRBJ2-5, with D maybe TRBD1 (5 bases). V lost 1 base to trimming and J lost 6 bases, with 15 bases between them. Looked up from germline, CDR1 is LGHDT and CDR2 is YNNKEL (reference sequence). CDR3 length: 15 amino acids. DNA of the CDR3: TGTGCCAGCAGCCAAGTAGGAACAGGCTTGCAGACCCAGTACTTC. Encoded protein: CASSQVGTGLQTQYF.

The V call is TRBV7-2, the J call TRBJ2-7, with 12 bases aligning to TRBD1. CDR3 length equals 13 residues. Germline CDR1 and CDR2: SGHTA and FQGNSA. Unmatched junction bases numbered 9, after V lost 8 bases and J lost 10 bases. As DNA, the CDR3 is TGTGCCAGCGGCCGGGACAGGGGGCGCCAACAGTACTTC. It yields the protein CASGRDRGRQQYF.

This clone was counted a single time. The chain uses TRBV4-3 and TRBJ2-1; D gene uncertain. There are 15 residues in the CDR3. Trimming removed 0 bases from V and 3 bases from J, with 9 bases in between. CDR1 and CDR2 from the germline V gene are LGHNA and YSLEER. CDR3 nucleotides: TGCGCCAGCAGCCAAGATCGAGCATACTACAATGAGCAGTTCTTC. Translation: CASSQDRAYYNEQFF.

The chain joins TRBV5-7 to TRBJ2-3, with D possibly matching TRBD1 (5 bases). TRBV5-7 is known as an ORF, though its function is uncertain. V shed 4 bases and J shed 4 bases, with 13 bases lying between them. The CDR3 has 14 amino acids. The CDR3 bases are TGTGCCAGCAGCCGGGCTGACAGCCCAGATACGCAGTATTTT. Protein product: CASSRADSPDTQYF.

This chain's CDR3 is CASSIAGNSPLHF. Here the CDR3 DNA reads TGTGCCAGTAGTATAGCGGGTAATTCACCCCTCCACTTT. This rearrangement joins TRBV19 to TRBJ1-6; D gene ambiguous. Germline values: CDR1 LNHDA, CDR2 SQIVND (reference sequence). The CDR3 loop spans 13 amino acids. Trimming pared 1 base from V and 6 bases from J, leaving 4 bases between.

The chain combines TRBV4-3 with TRBJ1-2; a possible D gene is TRBD1 (6 bases). Germline loops: CDR1 LGHNA, CDR2 YSLEER. This CDR3 has 15 amino acids. V was shortened by 4 bases and J by 4 bases, with 16 bases between the two germline ends. The DNA for the CDR3 is TGCGCCAGCAGCCCTGGGGGGGGCATTAGCTATGGCTACACCTTC. It encodes CASSPGGGISYGYTF.

The chain joins TRBV6-5 to TRBJ1-1, with D maybe TRBD1 (6 bases). Germline V gene lookup returns CDR1 MNHEY and CDR2 SVGAGI. This CDR3 comprises 15 residues. V was trimmed by 4 bases and J by 4 bases, leaving 16 bases between them. The CDR3 loop is CASSWAGTKGTEAFF. For the CDR3, the DNA is TGTGCCAGCAGTTGGGCCGGGACAAAAGGCACTGAAGCTTTCTTT.

The V gene is TRBV7-2, the J gene TRBJ2-5; TRBD1 agrees at 7 bases. V was pared by 4 bases and J by 6 bases, with 11 bases of the junction left unmatched. This CDR3 is built from 15 residues. Looked up from germline, CDR1 is SGHTA and CDR2 is FQGNSA. The DNA of the CDR3 is TGTGCCAGCAGCTCACGGACAGGAAGCAGCAAGACCCAGTACTTC. Encoded protein: CASSSRTGSSKTQYF.

V is TRBV7-2 and J is TRBJ1-1; D is uncertain. Germline V gene lookup returns CDR1 SGHTA and CDR2 FQGNSA. Trimming cost V 1 base and J 3 bases, with 15 bases left between them. CDR3 size: 16 residues. CDR3 sequence: CASSLVETGFDTEAFF. The CDR3 region has the DNA TGTGCCAGCAGCTTAGTAGAGACTGGGTTTGACACTGAAGCTTTCTTT.

J is TRBJ2-7 and V is TRBV11-2; 13 bases line up with TRBD2. Germline assignment: CDR1 SGHAT and CDR2 FQNNGV. The CDR3 is 14 residues long. V lost 7 bases to trimming and J lost 7 bases; unmatched junction nucleotides: 7. This CDR3 reads CASTTRTSGGEQYF. For the CDR3, the DNA is TGTGCCAGCACCACGAGGACTAGCGGGGGTGAGCAGTACTTC. Supplemented by reference TRBV11-2 and TRBJ2-7, the full variable domain reads EAGVAQSPRYKIIEKRQSVAFWCNPISGHATLYWYQQILGQGPKLLIQFQNNGVVDDSQLPKDRFSAERLKGVDSTLKIQPAKLEDSAVYLCASTTRTSGGEQYFGPGTRLTVT.

The V call is TRBV10-2, the J call TRBJ1-5; TRBD1 aligns across 9 bases. With V trimmed by 9 bases and J by 7 bases, 10 bases remained unmatched. CDR3 length: 14 residues. Germline V gives CDR1 WSHSY, CDR2 SAAADI. The CDR3 DNA follows: TGCGCCAGTAGGGGACAGGGAATTTGGCAGCCCCAGCATTTT. Translated: CASRGQGIWQPQHF.

The chain is built from TRBV6-2 or TRBV6-3 and TRBJ2-6, with D perhaps matching TRBD1 (6 bases). V was pared by 5 bases and J by 6 bases, with 14 bases between. Germline V gene data show CDR1 as MNHEY and CDR2 as SVGEGT. CDR3 length: 15 amino acids. The CDR3 nucleotides read TGTGCCAGCAGTCCATCTTACAGGGTGGCCAACGTCCTGACTTTC. Protein product: CASSPSYRVANVLTF.

This clone was counted once. This chain uses TRBV5-1 with TRBJ2-2; TRBD2 is a possible D gene (6 bases). Trimming removed 4 bases at V and 2 bases at J, with 15 bases between. CDR1 and CDR2 from the germline V gene are SGHRS and YFSETQ. CDR3 size: 16 residues. CDR3 nucleotide sequence: TGCGCCAGCAGCCTCCACTCGGGAGCCAACACCGGGGAGCTGTTTTTT. Protein product: CASSLHSGANTGELFF.

The CDR3 reads CASTPGQGKLFF. The CDR3 coding sequence is TGTGCCAGCACCCCCGGACAGGGGAAACTGTTTTTT. The V call is TRBV28, the J call TRBJ1-4, with TRBD1 matching over 9 bases. The trim removed 7 bases at V and 11 bases at J, leaving 5 bases unmatched. Germline V CDR1 and CDR2: MDHEN, SYDVKM. This CDR3 is 12 amino acids long. The full variable domain, rest sourced from reference TRBV28 and TRBJ1-4, is DVKVTQSSRYLVKRTGEKVFLECVQDMDHENMFWYRQDPGLGLRLIYFSYDVKMKEKGDIPEGYSVSREKKERFSLILESASTNQTSMYLCASTPGQGKLFFGSGTQLSVL.

V and J are TRBV18 and TRBJ2-7, with TRBD1 matching over 11 bases. V gave up 5 bases and J gave up 3 bases; unmatched junction bases: 0. This CDR3 is 13 amino acids long. CDR1 is KGHSH and CDR2 is LQKENI in the germline V gene. The DNA for the CDR3 is TGTGCCAGCTCAGGGACAGGGGGCTACGAGCAGTACTTC. Protein: CASSGTGGYEQYF.

The genes are TRBV24-1 and TRBJ2-1; TRBD1 is a possible D gene (5 bases). Trimming cost V 5 bases and J 10 bases, with 11 bases left between them. In germline, CDR1 is KGHDR, CDR2 SFDVKD. CDR3 length: 12 residues. CDR3 region: CATSAQGVEQFF. For the CDR3, the DNA is TGTGCCACCAGTGCCCAGGGTGTAGAGCAGTTCTTC.

This chain joins TRBV3-1 (or the pseudogene TRBV3-2) and TRBJ2-5; possibly TRBD1 for D (5 bases). V was trimmed by 4 bases and J by 7 bases, leaving 13 bases between them. This CDR3 contains 13 residues. Germline V CDR1 and CDR2: LGHDT, YNNKEL (reference sequence). This CDR3 is CASSPQFQGTQYF. CDR3 coding DNA: TGTGCCAGCAGCCCGCAATTCCAGGGGACCCAGTACTTC.

This clone was recorded only once. The chain uses TRBV30 and TRBJ1-1; 7 nucleotides match TRBD1. Germline loops: CDR1 GTSNPN, CDR2 SVGIG (reference sequence). The CDR3 is 14 amino acids. V gave up 3 bases and J gave up 4 bases; unmatched junction bases: 8. This chain's CDR3 is CAWSETGASTEAFF. The DNA of the CDR3 is TGTGCCTGGAGCGAAACAGGGGCGAGCACTGAAGCTTTCTTT.

This clone came up once. The chain joins TRBV12-3 or TRBV12-4 to TRBJ1-5; D might be TRBD1 (6 bases). The V end lost 5 bases, the J end lost 6 bases, and 8 bases lay between the germline ends. The CDR3 is made up of 12 amino acids. CDR3 nucleotide sequence: TGTGCCAGCAGTATCAGGGGTCAGCCCCAGCATTTT. It specifies CASSIRGQPQHF.

The chain is built from TRBV18 and TRBJ2-3, with D perhaps matching TRBD2 (6 bases). Germline CDR1 is KGHSH and CDR2 is LQKENI. The CDR3 is 14 amino acids. Trimming removed 0 bases at V and 3 bases at J, with 7 bases between. The DNA of the CDR3 is TGTGCCAGCTCACCACCCGGGGGAACAGATACGCAGTATTTT. It specifies CASSPPGGTDTQYF.

The chain joins TRBV7-8 to TRBJ2-7, with 9 bases aligning to TRBD2. Germline CDR1 is SGHVS and CDR2 is FQNEAQ. The V segment lost 7 bases and the J segment 7 bases; nucleotides outside the gene matches: 20. This CDR3 contains 17 residues. The CDR3 DNA reads as TGTGCCAGCATAAAAGGAAGGATAGCGGGGGACCCCCGGGAGCAGTACTTC. It codes for CASIKGRIAGDPREQYF.